This T cell receptor (beta chain) was sequenced for a study of neurological immune-mediated disorders. Germline V gives CDR1 MNHEY, CDR2 SVGAGI. The V and J ends lost 5 bases and 1 base respectively, with 9 bases between them. This CDR3 has 15 residues. In its sample, this clonotype was seen many times. TCRdb passed the 5' RACE reads through MiXCR, listing each CDR3 protein once. The sample has 45,000 to 55,000 distinct CDR3 sequences; around 4% are singletons. The chain uses TRBV6-5 and TRBJ2-6, with TRBD2 as a possible D gene (5 bases). This TCR derives from a man aged 55 to 70 with multiple sclerosis. The sample consisted of PBMCs. As DNA, the CDR3 is TGTGCCAGCAGTACCGTAGCGTCTGGGGCCAACGTCCTGACTTTC. Amino acid sequence: CASSTVASGANVLTF.